Listed here are 10 T cell receptor beta chains from one sample, sequenced in a study of T cells in severe cutaneous drug reactions. The iRepertoire multiplex PCR system with TCR subtype-specific primers built both bulk and single-cell libraries. TCRdb reprocessed the multiplex PCR reads, with one entry per CDR3 protein and no DNA. This sample contains tens of thousands of distinct CDR3 sequences. The patients sequenced had a carbamazepine-induced Stevens-Johnson syndrome or toxic epidermal necrolysis reaction. The sequenced material came from PBMCs. The receptors were gathered from a human donor with toxic epidermal necrolysis, a severe cutaneous drug reaction.

The V and J genes are TRBV20-1 and TRBJ2-1; without DNA, the TCRdb call of TRBD1 cannot be checked. This CDR3 region has 15 residues. Germline V gene sequence: CDR1 DFQATT, CDR2 SNEGSKA (reference sequence). CDR3 sequence: CSARDRGQGVHEQFF.

The rearrangement links TRBV7-9 to TRBJ1-5. The CDR3 is 12 residues long. Germline lookup yields CDR1 SEHNR and CDR2 FQNEAQ (reference sequence). This CDR3 is CASSLNRGPQHF.

The chain has TRBV9 and TRBJ2-1. There are 14 residues in the CDR3. The germline V gene has CDR1 SGDLS and CDR2 YYNGEE. CDR3 region: CASSVAVRYNEQFF.

This clonotype is deemed medium-sized by its frequency. The genes are TRBV6-1 and TRBJ1-1; the TCRdb call, TRBD1, lacks DNA for checking. From germline, CDR1 is MNHNS and CDR2 SASEGT. The CDR3 loop spans 14 amino acids. CDR3 amino acids: CASRRTGRDTEAFF.

The rearrangement links TRBV7-2 to TRBJ2-3; without DNA, the TCRdb call of TRBD2 cannot be checked. The germline gives CDR1 SGHTA, CDR2 FQGNSA. CDR3 length equals 21 residues. This CDR3 reads CASSLSSRASGRVTWADTQYF.

This chain joins TRBV13 and TRBJ2-7; without DNA, the TCRdb call of TRBD2 cannot be checked. The CDR3 covers 14 residues. CDR1 and CDR2 (germline): PRHDT, FYEKMQ (reference sequence). The CDR3 sequence is CASSPRDSHYEQYF.

This clonotype shows up as medium-sized by frequency. The V and J genes are TRBV2 and TRBJ2-1; TCRdb selects TRBD2, and the lack of DNA leaves this call unchecked. The CDR3 is 14 amino acids. Germline-derived CDR1 and CDR2 are SNHLY and FYNNEI. Here the CDR3 reads CAPSGLADNNEQFF. The full variable domain, with the rest looked up from reference TRBV2 and TRBJ2-1, is EPEVTQTPSHQVTQMGQEVILRCVPISNHLYFYWYRQILGQKVEFLVSFYNNEISEKSEIFDDQFSVERPDGSNFTLKIRSTKLEDSAMYFCAPSGLADNNEQFFGPGTRLTVL.

This chain connects TRBV3-1 to TRBJ2-7. Per germline, CDR1 LGHDT and CDR2 YNNKEL (reference sequence). CDR3 length: 14 amino acids. The CDR3 region is CASSQLGTSYEQYF.

The rearrangement joins TRBV4-1 to TRBJ2-5; no DNA is available, so the TRBD2 call from TCRdb remains unchecked. Germline CDR1 and CDR2: MGHRA and YSYEKL. CDR3 length equals 17 residues. CDR3 in amino acids: CASSQDRQAGGKETQYF.

The rearrangement uses TRBV12-3 or TRBV12-4 and TRBJ2-1; TCRdb returns TRBD2, unconfirmable since there is no DNA. The CDR3 length is 14 residues. CDR3 in amino acids: CASSSSSGLNEQFF.